The 14 T cell receptor beta chains below all came from one sample that was sequenced in a study of blood T cell repertoires in COVID-19. Only in-frame clones appear in the TCRdb table, and some are missing; sequencing was by immunoSEQ multiplex PCR. The sample includes tens of thousands of clones, roughly 82% of them seen just once. The sequenced sample was peripheral blood. The receptor source for this set is a human donor in a cohort sampled during active COVID-19.

The chain joins TRBV19 to TRBJ2-2, with 11 bases that match TRBD2. Germline loops: CDR1 LNHDA, CDR2 SQIVND (reference sequence). The CDR3 loop spans 16 amino acids. V dropped 7 bases and J dropped 6; count of bases not matched to a gene: 10. In DNA form, the CDR3 reads TGTGCCAGTACCCCAACTAGCGGGAGTCCCCCCGGGGAGCTGTTTTTT. It is translated as CASTPTSGSPPGELFF.

This CDR3 is CASSEEQGRSGLFF. CDR3 DNA: TGCGCCAGCAGTGAAGAACAGGGGCGGAGTGGACTGTTTTTT. The chain recombines TRBV10-2 with TRBJ1-4; TRBD1 matches 7 bases. With 3 bases clipped from V and 13 bases from J, the junction kept 11 bases outside the gene matches. This CDR3 has 14 residues. Germline CDR1 and CDR2: WSHSY and SAAADI.

This clone was found once. J is TRBJ2-3 and V is TRBV2; 8 nucleotides agree with TRBD2. V was clipped by 5 bases and J by 0 bases; unmatched bases: 22. From germline, CDR1 is SNHLY and CDR2 FYNNEI. CDR3 length: 21 amino acids. The CDR3 DNA follows: TGTGCCAGCAGTTATCGGCGGACTAGCTCCCAAATCCCACCTAGCACAGATACGCAGTATTTT. It is translated as CASSYRRTSSQIPPSTDTQYF.

The chain has TRBV7-6 and TRBJ2-3, with 11 bases fitting TRBD2. This CDR3 spans 16 amino acids. Germline V gene sequence: CDR1 SGHVS, CDR2 FNYEAQ. The V and J ends lost 5 bases and 0 bases, in that order; junction bases with no gene match: 4. The CDR3 here is CASSPGLADSTDTQYF. As DNA, the CDR3 is TGTGCCAGCAGCCCGGGACTAGCGGATAGCACAGATACGCAGTATTTT.

There are a few counts of this clone. V usage is TRBV5-6 and J usage is TRBJ2-7, with D perhaps matching TRBD2 (6 bases). The length of the CDR3 is 14 residues. Trimming left V 7 bases short and J 2 bases short, with 16 bases between. Germline CDR1 and CDR2: SGHDT and YYEEEE. Written as DNA, the CDR3 is TGTGCCAGCTACTCCCGGGGGTGGGCCTACGAGCAGTACTTC. Translated: CASYSRGWAYEQYF.

This rearrangement joins TRBV2 to TRBJ2-6, with unresolved D. CDR3 length: 13 residues. V was clipped by 9 bases and J by 3 bases, with 9 bases between them. Germline lookup yields CDR1 SNHLY and CDR2 FYNNEI. Here the CDR3 reads CARGGSGANVLTF. CDR3 DNA: TGTGCCAGAGGCGGTAGTGGGGCCAACGTCCTGACTTTC.

The rearrangement links TRBV14 to TRBJ1-1; 8 bases align to TRBD1. From germline, CDR1 is SGHDN and CDR2 FVKESK. The V and J ends lost 3 bases and 11 bases, in that order; junction bases with no gene match: 8. The CDR3 sequence is 13 residues long. The CDR3 spells CASSHYRGMFAFF. The CDR3 DNA follows: TGTGCCAGCAGCCATTACAGGGGGATGTTCGCTTTCTTT.

This chain uses TRBV6-5 with TRBJ1-5; D remains unclear. CDR1 is MNHEY, CDR2 SVGAGI, per germline. There are 13 residues in the CDR3. The ends were cut back, 8 bases at V and 10 bases at J, with 18 bases in the middle. Written as DNA, the CDR3 is TGTGCCAGCGCGGGTAGGGCGGATAGACCCCAGCATTTT. This encodes CASAGRADRPQHF.

DNA for the CDR3: TGTGCCACCAGGAGTCCTAACACCGGGGAGCTGTTTTTT. Translated, it gives CATRSPNTGELFF. The rearrangement links TRBV24-1 to TRBJ2-2, with D unclear. Germline loops: CDR1 KGHDR, CDR2 SFDVKD. The CDR3 is 13 residues long. Deletions cut 7 bases from V and 2 bases from J, with 7 bases between.

V and J are TRBV13 and TRBJ1-2, with D unresolved. The germline V gene has CDR1 PRHDT and CDR2 FYEKMQ (reference sequence). CDR3 length: 17 amino acids. The germline V and J ends were trimmed by 1 base and 6 bases, with 21 bases remaining between them. The CDR3 loop is CASSLVFLGSRMDGYTF. The CDR3 region has the DNA TGTGCCAGCAGCTTAGTATTCTTGGGCAGCAGGATGGATGGCTACACCTTC.

The chain employs TRBV6-5 and TRBJ1-2; 7 nucleotides align to TRBD1. Germline V gene sequence: CDR1 MNHEY, CDR2 SVGAGI. V lost 7 bases, J lost 5 bases, and 10 bases stayed unmatched. The CDR3 spans 14 residues. CDR3 amino acids: CASTIDRVGYGYTF. Here the CDR3 DNA reads TGTGCCAGCACCATCGACAGGGTAGGATATGGCTACACCTTC.

The chain employs TRBV5-1 and TRBJ1-3, with 7 bases aligning to TRBD1. From germline, CDR1 is SGHRS and CDR2 YFSETQ. The trim removed 5 bases at V and 8 bases at J, leaving 16 bases unmatched. The CDR3 length is 16 residues. CDR3 DNA: TGCGCCAGCAGTTCACGTGGGACAGAACTTGAGGACACCATATATTTT. This codes for CASSSRGTELEDTIYF.

This chain connects TRBV9 to TRBJ1-1, with TRBD1 identical over 9 bases. This CDR3 contains 13 residues. The germline V gene has CDR1 SGDLS and CDR2 YYNGEE. The junction had 1 base not matched to a gene; V was cut back by 3 bases and J by 4 bases. This CDR3 is CASSATGGTEAFF. The CDR3, as DNA: TGTGCCAGCAGCGCGACAGGGGGCACTGAAGCTTTCTTT.

The chain uses TRBV19 and TRBJ1-2; 7 bases align to TRBD1. CDR1 and CDR2 (germline): LNHDA, SQIVND (reference sequence). Trimming at V came to 5 bases and at J to 3 bases, leaving 9 bases not matched to a gene. There are 15 residues in the CDR3. The DNA of the CDR3 is TGTGCCAGTAGTCGTGGACAGGTCCACGACTATGGCTACACCTTC. Translation: CASSRGQVHDYGYTF.